These 32 T cell receptor beta chains were all obtained from the same sample, sequenced in a study of blood T cell repertoires in COVID-19. Profiling relied on immunoSEQ multiplex PCR, and the TCRdb table lists in-frame clones only, not all of them. This table has some 110,000 clones, less than 90% appearing once. The sequenced sample consisted of peripheral blood. All receptors come from a man between 70 and 80 years old who had recovered from COVID-19.

The chain combines TRBV3-1 (or the pseudogene TRBV3-2) with TRBJ1-1, with D possibly matching TRBD1 (6 bases). Looked up from germline, CDR1 is LGHDT and CDR2 is YNNKEL (reference sequence). The V and J ends lost 1 base and 4 bases respectively, with 13 bases between them. CDR3 length equals 15 residues. The CDR3 sequence: CASSQGGGIGTEAFF. In nucleotides, the CDR3 is TGTGCCAGCAGCCAAGGAGGGGGAATAGGCACTGAAGCTTTCTTT.

The chain joins TRBV4-1 to TRBJ1-1, with D possibly being TRBD1 (5 bases). V lost 1 base, J lost 4 bases, and 13 bases lay in between. The CDR3 contains 15 residues. Germline assignment: CDR1 MGHRA and CDR2 YSYEKL. CDR3 protein: CASSQAGAMVTEAFF. In nucleotides, the CDR3 is TGCGCCAGCAGCCAAGCTGGGGCGATGGTCACTGAAGCTTTCTTT.

J is TRBJ2-1 and V is TRBV29-1; 7 bases match TRBD1. The germline CDR1 and CDR2 sequences are SQVTM and ANQGSEA. The trim removed 4 bases at V and 9 bases at J, leaving 9 bases unmatched. This CDR3 spans 13 amino acids. CDR3 nucleotide sequence: TGCAGCGTTGGGGGACAGTTTGAGGGTGAGCAGTTCTTC. Translating gives CSVGGQFEGEQFF.

A few counts support this clone. The V and J genes are TRBV5-6 and TRBJ1-2; no firm D call. The V end was cut by 3 bases, the J end by 5 bases, with 8 bases between. This CDR3 region has 12 residues. Germline CDR1 is SGHDT and CDR2 is YYEEEE. The CDR3, as DNA: TGTGCCAGCAGCTCCGGGGTATATGGCTACACCTTC. It specifies CASSSGVYGYTF.

This clone turned up a few times. The chain links TRBV2 to TRBJ1-6, with a weak D call TRBD1 (5 bases). V was cut by 7 bases and J by 11 bases, with 18 bases left in between. CDR3 size: 14 residues. Germline lookup yields CDR1 SNHLY and CDR2 FYNNEI. The CDR3 nucleotides read TGTGCCAGCAATTTGGGTCAGGGTGGAACACCCCTCCACTTT. It encodes CASNLGQGGTPLHF.

The gene calls are TRBV5-6 and TRBJ2-7, with 7 bases lining up with TRBD2. V lost 7 bases to trimming and J lost 5 bases; unmatched junction nucleotides: 15. The CDR3 runs to 15 residues. Germline-derived CDR1 and CDR2 are SGHDT and YYEEEE. The CDR3 DNA is TGTGCCAGCCCCTTTTCGGCGGGAGCGGGCCACGAGCAGTACTTC. Protein sequence: CASPFSAGAGHEQYF.

The genes are TRBV19 and TRBJ2-3, with 10 bases that match TRBD2. Germline V lookup: CDR1 LNHDA, CDR2 SQIVND (reference sequence). With V trimmed by 5 bases and J by 2 bases, 7 bases remained unmatched. The CDR3 covers 16 residues. The CDR3 sequence: CASSRLAGPTTDTQYF. In nucleotides, the CDR3 is TGTGCCAGTAGTCGACTAGCGGGCCCGACCACAGATACGCAGTATTTT.

The chain carries TRBV24-1 and TRBJ2-7; possibly TRBD2 for D (6 bases). The V gene's germline CDR1 is KGHDR and CDR2 SFDVKD. Trimming cost V 4 bases and J 2 bases, with 14 bases left between them. The CDR3 is made up of 15 amino acids. CDR3 in DNA: TGTGCCACCAGTGACCCCGCGGCGGGAACCTACGAGCAGTACTTC. Its translation is CATSDPAAGTYEQYF.

V gene TRBV5-1 combines with J gene TRBJ1-3; TRBD1 matches at 7 bases. CDR1 is SGHRS and CDR2 is YFSETQ in the germline V gene. The CDR3 is 14 residues long. The J segment lost 1 base and the V segment lost 4 bases, leaving 2 bases of the junction unmatched. The CDR3 DNA follows: TGCGCCAGCAGCACGACAGGGTCTGGAAACACCATATATTTT. Its translation is CASSTTGSGNTIYF.

The V and J genes are TRBV3-1 (or the pseudogene TRBV3-2) and TRBJ1-6; TRBD1 matches at 7 bases. The CDR3 extends over 12 amino acids. The ends lost 10 bases at V and 10 bases at J; junction bases unmatched: 7. Germline CDR1 LGHDT, CDR2 YNNKEL (reference sequence). The CDR3 spells CATQQGHSPLHF. CDR3 nucleotides: TGTGCCACACAACAGGGGCACTCACCCCTCCACTTT.

This chain uses TRBV7-3 with TRBJ2-1, with 11 bases matching TRBD2. Germline lookup yields CDR1 SGHTA and CDR2 FQGTGA. The CDR3 runs to 16 residues. The V and J ends lost 4 bases and 9 bases, in that order; junction bases with no gene match: 11. The CDR3 nucleotides are TGTGCCAGCAGCTCCCAGCTAGCGGGAGGTGGAGGTGAGCAGTTCTTC. Protein sequence: CASSSQLAGGGGEQFF.

The V and J genes are TRBV10-3 and TRBJ2-7, with 7 bases lining up with TRBD1. The germline V gene has CDR1 ENHRY and CDR2 SYGVKD. This CDR3 spans 16 amino acids. After removal of 2 bases from V and 3 bases from J, the junction contained 10 bases not matched to a gene. DNA of the CDR3: TGTGCCATCAGTGAGAGACAGGGAATAATCGGCTACGAGCAGTACTTC. Translation: CAISERQGIIGYEQYF.

This clone appeared a single time. This chain joins TRBV7-3 and TRBJ1-1; D is perhaps TRBD1 (6 bases). This CDR3 spans 11 amino acids. Germline lookup yields CDR1 SGHTA and CDR2 FQGTGA. The V end lost 5 bases, the J end lost 7 bases, and 8 bases lay between the germline ends. The CDR3, as DNA: TGTGCCAGCAGCAAAGGGGGTGAAGCTTTCTTT. Its protein product is CASSKGGEAFF.

This clone has a single count. The chain carries TRBV12-1 and TRBJ2-5; the DNA was not used to check the table's D call, TRBD1. TRBV12-1 has pseudogene status. The CDR3 is 15 amino acids. The CDR3 DNA reads as TGTGCCAGCAGCTTTGTCGGGACAGTACAAGAGACCCAGTACTTC. Encoded protein: CASSFVGTVQETQYF.

V is TRBV19 and J is TRBJ2-1; 8 positions agree with TRBD2. This CDR3 contains 16 residues. The junction had 9 bases not matched to a gene; V was cut back by 3 bases and J by 5 bases. Germline loops: CDR1 LNHDA, CDR2 SQIVND (reference sequence). CDR3 sequence: CASSIFGSGTNNEQFF. The CDR3 DNA reads as TGTGCCAGTAGTATCTTTGGTAGCGGGACCAACAATGAGCAGTTCTTC.

This chain connects TRBV3-1 (or the pseudogene TRBV3-2) to TRBJ2-7, with 12 bases lining up with TRBD2. The CDR3 is 13 amino acids. Germline lookup yields CDR1 LGHDT and CDR2 YNNKEL (reference sequence). J gave up 6 bases and V 5 bases, and 2 bases lay outside the gene matches. Here the CDR3 DNA reads TGTGCCAGCAGCGGGACTAGCGGGCGCGAGCAGTACTTC. Translating gives CASSGTSGREQYF.

This rearrangement joins TRBV3-1 (or the pseudogene TRBV3-2) to TRBJ1-2, with D possibly being TRBD1 (5 bases). CDR1 is LGHDT and CDR2 is YNNKEL in the germline V gene (reference sequence). V was shortened by 3 bases and J by 4 bases, with 12 bases between the two germline ends. The CDR3 covers 14 residues. As DNA, the CDR3 is TGTGCCAGCAGCCAGACAGACAGCATCTATGGCTACACCTTC. It encodes CASSQTDSIYGYTF.

This chain uses TRBV7-8 with TRBJ1-4, with TRBD1 matching over 8 bases. Trimming cost V 5 bases and J 7 bases; bases outside gene matches: 6. This CDR3 is 14 amino acids long. CDR1 and CDR2 from the germline V gene are SGHVS and FQNEAQ. The chain's CDR3 is CASSMTGASEKLFF. The CDR3 DNA reads as TGTGCCAGCAGCATGACAGGGGCCAGTGAAAAACTGTTTTTT.

The V gene is TRBV5-6, the J gene TRBJ2-5, with D tentatively TRBD2 (6 bases). The CDR3 contains 16 residues. CDR1 is SGHDT and CDR2 is YYEEEE in the germline V gene. V shed 0 bases and J shed 3 bases, with 15 bases lying between them. The CDR3, as DNA: TGTGCCAGCAGCTTGGCCGTGGGGGGATTCAAAGAGACCCAGTACTTC. Residues: CASSLAVGGFKETQYF.

The chain uses TRBV28 and TRBJ1-4; possible D gene TRBD1, 5 bases. CDR1 MDHEN and CDR2 SYDVKM come from the germline V gene. CDR3 length: 15 residues. The V end lost 2 bases, the J end lost 4 bases, and 11 bases lay between the germline ends. For the CDR3, the DNA is TGTGCCAGCAGTTTAGGCACAGGTCATAATGAAAAACTGTTTTTT. Its protein is CASSLGTGHNEKLFF.

V gene TRBV12-3 or TRBV12-4 combines with J gene TRBJ2-7; 8 nucleotides line up with TRBD2. The ends lost 2 bases at V and 7 bases at J; junction bases unmatched: 1. This CDR3 is 12 amino acids long. CDR3 residues: CASSLLAGEQYF. CDR3 DNA: TGTGCCAGCAGTTTATTAGCGGGGGAGCAGTACTTC.

The chain joins TRBV7-8 to TRBJ1-2; TRBD1 agrees at 7 bases. This CDR3 spans 13 amino acids. From germline, CDR1 is SGHVS and CDR2 FQNEAQ. The J segment lost 4 bases and the V segment lost 5 bases, leaving 4 bases of the junction unmatched. The CDR3 is CASSPTGFYGYTF. Here the CDR3 DNA reads TGTGCCAGCAGCCCGACAGGGTTCTATGGCTACACCTTC.

This chain connects TRBV2 to TRBJ2-5; no clear D. The CDR3 is 11 amino acids. The germline V and J ends were trimmed by 6 bases and 0 bases, with 2 bases remaining between them. The V gene's germline CDR1 is SNHLY and CDR2 FYNNEI. The CDR3 spells CASSYQETQYF. The CDR3 nucleotides are TGTGCCAGCAGCTACCAAGAGACCCAGTACTTC.

V and J are TRBV4-1 and TRBJ2-7; tentatively, D is TRBD2 (5 bases). The germline CDR1 and CDR2 sequences are MGHRA and YSYEKL. V was pared by 4 bases and J by 8 bases, with 15 bases between. The CDR3 sequence is 13 residues long. The DNA for the CDR3 is TGCGCCAGCAGCCCAGGACTCGTCCATAAGCAGTACTTC. Protein: CASSPGLVHKQYF.

This rearrangement joins TRBV9 to TRBJ2-3; 7 bases are shared with TRBD2. The CDR3 has 18 amino acids. Per the germline V gene, CDR1 is SGDLS and CDR2 is YYNGEE. The ends lost 1 base at V and 0 bases at J; junction bases unmatched: 11. In DNA, the CDR3 is TGTGCCAGCAGCGTAAGGCCCCTCGGACTAGGGAGCACAGATACGCAGTATTTT. It yields the protein CASSVRPLGLGSTDTQYF.

The chain uses TRBV28 and TRBJ2-7; 10 positions match TRBD2. CDR3 length: 16 residues. Trimming cost V 4 bases and J 5 bases; bases outside gene matches: 11. Germline values: CDR1 MDHEN, CDR2 SYDVKM. The CDR3 nucleotides read TGTGCCAGCAGTTCGACCGCGACCGGGACTAGCGACGAGCAGTACTTC. It translates to CASSSTATGTSDEQYF.

The chain couples TRBV30 to TRBJ2-1; D is uncertain. This CDR3 spans 14 amino acids. The germline V gene encodes CDR1 GTSNPN and CDR2 SVGIG (reference sequence). Trimming removed 1 base at V and 1 base at J, with 8 bases between. CDR3 sequence reads: CAWSGSRSYNEQFF. The CDR3 DNA reads as TGTGCCTGGAGTGGATCTAGGTCCTACAATGAGCAGTTCTTC.

The V gene is TRBV28, the J gene TRBJ1-2; D perhaps matches TRBD1 (6 bases). This CDR3 region has 12 residues. The V gene's germline CDR1 is MDHEN and CDR2 SYDVKM. The germline V and J ends were trimmed by 7 bases and 3 bases, with 9 bases remaining between them. The CDR3 coding sequence is TGTGCCAGCATGGCAGGGGACTATGGCTACACCTTC. Translating gives CASMAGDYGYTF.

The V call is TRBV7-3, the J call TRBJ2-1, with TRBD1 identical over 11 bases. The CDR3 is 15 residues long. The V and J ends lost 5 bases and 12 bases, in that order; junction bases with no gene match: 12. Germline lookup yields CDR1 SGHTA and CDR2 FQGTGA. CDR3 protein: CASSQGTGGVGGQFF. The CDR3, as DNA: TGTGCCAGCAGCCAGGGGACAGGGGGAGTTGGTGGGCAGTTCTTC.

The rearrangement uses TRBV7-2 and TRBJ2-7; 8 nucleotides line up with TRBD1. V trimming: 4 bases; J trimming: 5 bases; junction bases outside the gene matches: 4. The CDR3 is made up of 13 amino acids. CDR1 and CDR2 (germline): SGHTA, FQGNSA. CDR3 DNA sequence: TGTGCCAGCAGCTACCCAGGGGGCCACGAGCAGTACTTC. It encodes CASSYPGGHEQYF.

CDR3: CASTPLGQGISTQYF. DNA for the CDR3: TGTGCCAGCACCCCGTTGGGGCAGGGAATTTCGACCCAGTACTTC. V is TRBV28 and J is TRBJ2-5; D possibly corresponds to TRBD1 (5 bases). CDR3 size: 15 residues. The germline V and J ends were trimmed by 7 bases and 7 bases, with 22 bases remaining between them. CDR1 and CDR2 from the germline V gene are MDHEN and SYDVKM.

This chain uses TRBV19 with TRBJ2-3; D is uncertain. Germline V gene data show CDR1 as LNHDA and CDR2 as SQIVND (reference sequence). The CDR3 covers 11 residues. V was shortened by 3 bases and J by 6 bases, with 4 bases between the two germline ends. CDR3 residues: CASSILDTQYF. CDR3 coding DNA: TGTGCCAGTAGTATCCTCGATACGCAGTATTTT.